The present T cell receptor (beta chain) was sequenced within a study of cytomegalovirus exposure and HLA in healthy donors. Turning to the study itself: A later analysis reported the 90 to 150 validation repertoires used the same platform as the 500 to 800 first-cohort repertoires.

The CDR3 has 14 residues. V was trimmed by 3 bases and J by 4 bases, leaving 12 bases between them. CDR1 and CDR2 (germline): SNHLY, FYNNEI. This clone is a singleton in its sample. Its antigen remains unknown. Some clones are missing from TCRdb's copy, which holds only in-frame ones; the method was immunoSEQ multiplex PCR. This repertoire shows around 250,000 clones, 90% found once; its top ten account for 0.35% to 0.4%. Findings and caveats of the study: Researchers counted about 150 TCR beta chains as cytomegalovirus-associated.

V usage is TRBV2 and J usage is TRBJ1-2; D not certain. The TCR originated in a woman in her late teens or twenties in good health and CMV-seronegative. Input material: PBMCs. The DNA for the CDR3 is TGTGCCAGCAGTGACAGACTTCCACCCTATGGCTACACCTTC. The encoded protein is CASSDRLPPYGYTF.